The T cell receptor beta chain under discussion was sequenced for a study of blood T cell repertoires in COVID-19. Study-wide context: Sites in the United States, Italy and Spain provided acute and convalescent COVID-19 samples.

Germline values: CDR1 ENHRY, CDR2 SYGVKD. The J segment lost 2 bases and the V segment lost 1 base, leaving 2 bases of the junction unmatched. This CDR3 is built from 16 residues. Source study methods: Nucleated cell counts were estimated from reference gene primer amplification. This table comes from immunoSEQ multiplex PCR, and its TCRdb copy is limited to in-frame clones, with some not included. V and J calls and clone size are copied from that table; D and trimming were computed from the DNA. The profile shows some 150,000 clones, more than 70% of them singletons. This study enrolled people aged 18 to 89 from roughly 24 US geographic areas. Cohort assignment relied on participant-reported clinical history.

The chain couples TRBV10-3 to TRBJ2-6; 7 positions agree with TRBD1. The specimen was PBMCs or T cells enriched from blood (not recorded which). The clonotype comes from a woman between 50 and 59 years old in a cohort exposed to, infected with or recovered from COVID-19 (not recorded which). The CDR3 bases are TGTGCCATCAGTGAGTTAGGGGGCACTGGGGCCAACGTCCTGACTTTC. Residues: CAISELGGTGANVLTF.